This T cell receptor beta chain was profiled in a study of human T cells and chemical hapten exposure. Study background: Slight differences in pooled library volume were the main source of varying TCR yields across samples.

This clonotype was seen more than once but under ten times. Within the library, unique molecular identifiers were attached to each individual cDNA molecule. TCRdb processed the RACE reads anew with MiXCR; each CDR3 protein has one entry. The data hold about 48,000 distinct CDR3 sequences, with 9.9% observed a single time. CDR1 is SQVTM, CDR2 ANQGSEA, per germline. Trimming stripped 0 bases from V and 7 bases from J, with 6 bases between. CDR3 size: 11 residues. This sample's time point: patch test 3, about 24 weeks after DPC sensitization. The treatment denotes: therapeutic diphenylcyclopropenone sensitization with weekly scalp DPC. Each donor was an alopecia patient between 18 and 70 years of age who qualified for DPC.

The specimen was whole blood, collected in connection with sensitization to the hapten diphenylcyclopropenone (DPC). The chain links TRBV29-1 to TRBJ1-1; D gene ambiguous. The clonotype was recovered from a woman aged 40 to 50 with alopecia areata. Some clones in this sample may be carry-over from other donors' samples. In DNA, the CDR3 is TGCAGCGTTGAAGAGCCAAATGAAGCTTTCTTT. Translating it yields CSVEEPNEAFF.